Below are 3 T cell receptor beta chains sequenced from a single sample in a study of blood T cell repertoires in COVID-19. Clones were sequenced by immunoSEQ multiplex PCR, and TCRdb holds only the in-frame ones, with some missing. The sample lists around 280,000 clones; 89% were seen once. The sample comprised PBMCs or T cells enriched from blood (not recorded which). The receptors originated from a woman in her forties who had recovered from COVID-19.

CDR3 sequence: CASSMRARGYTF. The DNA of the CDR3 is TGTGCCAGTAGTATGAGGGCGCGGGGCTACACCTTC. The chain carries TRBV19 and TRBJ1-2; D is uncertain. V lost 3 bases and J lost 8, with 10 bases in between. Germline CDR1 LNHDA, CDR2 SQIVND (reference sequence). There are 12 residues in the CDR3.

CDR3 nucleotides: TGTGCCAGTAGTATGGGGGACAGGAGGAGCTCCTATAATTCACCCCTCCACTTT. It yields the protein CASSMGDRRSSYNSPLHF. The chain joins TRBV19 to TRBJ1-6; 8 bases match TRBD1. The CDR3 is made up of 18 amino acids. With V trimmed by 3 bases and J by 0 bases, 7 bases remained unmatched. Looked up from germline, CDR1 is LNHDA and CDR2 is SQIVND (reference sequence).

The V gene is TRBV18, the J gene TRBJ2-3; D perhaps matches TRBD2 (6 bases). With 3 bases removed from V and 2 bases from J, the gap between germline ends came to 15 bases. Germline loops: CDR1 KGHSH, CDR2 LQKENI. The CDR3 sequence is 16 residues long. As DNA, the CDR3 is TGTGCCAGCTCACCGCCTTGGGGGGTCCACACAGATACGCAGTATTTT. Amino acids: CASSPPWGVHTDTQYF.